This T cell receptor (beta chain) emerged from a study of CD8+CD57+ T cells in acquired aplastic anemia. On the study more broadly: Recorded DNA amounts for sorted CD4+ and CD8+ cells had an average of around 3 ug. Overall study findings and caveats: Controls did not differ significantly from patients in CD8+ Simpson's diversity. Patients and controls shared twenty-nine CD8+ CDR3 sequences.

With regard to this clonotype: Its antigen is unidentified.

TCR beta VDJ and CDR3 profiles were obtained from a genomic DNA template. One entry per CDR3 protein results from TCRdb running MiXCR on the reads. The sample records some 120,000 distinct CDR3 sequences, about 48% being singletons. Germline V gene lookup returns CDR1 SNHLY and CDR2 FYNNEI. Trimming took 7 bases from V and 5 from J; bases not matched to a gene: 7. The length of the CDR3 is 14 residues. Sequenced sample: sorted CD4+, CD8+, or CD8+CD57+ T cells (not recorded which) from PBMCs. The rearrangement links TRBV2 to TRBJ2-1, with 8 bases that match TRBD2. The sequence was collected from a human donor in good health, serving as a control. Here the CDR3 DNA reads TGTGCCAGCATTCGGGGGGGGAATGACAATGAGCAGTTCTTC. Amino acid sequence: CASIRGGNDNEQFF.